This T cell receptor beta chain was recorded in a study of graft-versus-host responses after intestinal transplantation. Study-level information: Isolated intestinal, liver-intestinal, or multivisceral transplants were what recipients had. All recipients were given anti-thymocyte globulin induction, and tacrolimus and steroids were then administered for 2 to 3 years. The study's findings and limits: GvH clones occurred in recipient marrow; some first appeared in ileum or blood. Clonal ratios of graft-versus-host to host-versus-graft in allografts were high for patients exhibiting graft-donor T cell macrochimerism.

In regard to this clone: Antigen unknown.

This table comes from immunoSEQ multiplex PCR, and its TCRdb copy is limited to in-frame clones, with some not included. The table includes approximately 17,000 clones, 65% to 90% detected once. CDR1 is MDHEN and CDR2 is SYDVKM in the germline V gene. CDR3 length: 14 residues. V was cut by 1 base and J by 6 bases, with 13 bases left in between. Processing was applied to graft tissue in order to liberate intraepithelial and lamina propria lymphocytes. This clonotype was obtained from a human patient who received an intestinal transplant, so some T cells may come from the graft donor. Here the sequenced sample was ileum tissue, taken about 600 days after intestinal transplantation. The J gene is TRBJ2-7, the V gene TRBV28; D may correspond to TRBD1 or TRBD2 (5 bases each). CDR3 bases: TGTGCCAGCAGTTTATTGGGTTCTGGGGGCGAGCAGTACTTC. It yields the protein CASSLLGSGGEQYF.